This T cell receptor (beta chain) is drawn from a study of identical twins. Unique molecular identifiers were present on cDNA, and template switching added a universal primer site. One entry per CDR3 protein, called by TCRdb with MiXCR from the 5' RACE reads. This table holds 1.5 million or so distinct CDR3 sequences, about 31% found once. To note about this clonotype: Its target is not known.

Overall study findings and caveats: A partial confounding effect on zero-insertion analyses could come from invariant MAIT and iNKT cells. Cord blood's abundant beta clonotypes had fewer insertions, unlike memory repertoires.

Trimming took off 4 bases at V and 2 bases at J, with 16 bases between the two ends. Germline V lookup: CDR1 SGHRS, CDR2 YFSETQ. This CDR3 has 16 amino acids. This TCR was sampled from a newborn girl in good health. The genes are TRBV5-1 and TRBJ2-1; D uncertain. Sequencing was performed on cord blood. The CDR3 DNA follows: TGCGCCAGCAGCGGATGGGAACTCACCCCCTACAATGAGCAGTTCTTC. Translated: CASSGWELTPYNEQFF.